A selection of T cell receptor beta chains follows, all from one sample in a study of cytomegalovirus exposure and HLA in healthy donors. This table comes from immunoSEQ multiplex PCR, and its TCRdb copy is limited to in-frame clones, with some not included. This table holds some 130,000 clones, approximately 85% found once. The sequencing sample was made of PBMCs. The receptor source for this set is a woman aged 50 to 60 in good health and CMV-seropositive. The conserved cysteine and the conserved F or W are not part of the CDR3 here. The order of the fields is J gene, V gene, CDR3 protein.

TRBJ2-2	TRBV30	AWKGSGRITGELF
TRBJ1-2	TRBV15	ATSRVTAGVGYGYT
TRBJ1-4	TRBV18	ASSPSNEKLF
TRBJ1-6	TRBV12-5	ASGFSGNPTVDSPLH
TRBJ2-2	TRBV28	ASSLETGFTGELF
TRBJ1-4	TRBV28	ASRRSTNEKLF
TRBJ1-1	TRBV28	ASSLRGYEAF
TRBJ2-1	TRBV9	ASSVGRSHNEQF
TRBJ2-2	TRBV5-1	ASSLWLAGVNTGELF
TRBJ1-6	TRBV29-1	SVQQGYNSPLH
TRBJ1-5	TRBV2	ASTTGTGYQPQH
TRBJ1-4	TRBV2	ASRAGRGGEKLF
TRBJ2-1	TRBV28	ASSLLLEGQARDFFSSYNEQF
TRBJ2-2	TRBV29-1	SVLKSNTGELF
TRBJ1-2	TRBV7-2	ASSIRGSYT
TRBJ1-2	TRBV6-1	ASSDDRSYGYT
TRBJ2-1	TRBV11-3	ASSSRTGKQF
TRBJ2-7	TRBV30	AWSVGTSTREQY
TRBJ2-5	TRBV6-6	ASSYSTGNQETQY
TRBJ2-2	TRBV4-1	ASGLAGANTGELF
TRBJ2-1	TRBV5-1	ASSLASGSYNEQF
TRBJ2-7	TRBV5-6	ASSHDRTTSYEQY
TRBJ2-3	TRBV10-3	APQEENYTDTQY
TRBJ2-3	TRBV9	ASSAHQGFLSTDTQY
TRBJ1-3	TRBV5-4	ASSFGGSGNTIY
TRBJ2-1	TRBV5-1	ASSLAGTSGGLFSSYNEQF
TRBJ2-5	TRBV5-1	ASSFGLAEETQY
TRBJ2-3	TRBV5-4	ASSSRTGSTDTQY
TRBJ1-1	TRBV7-3	ASSLDRALNTEAF
TRBJ1-1	TRBV27	ASSPNRYTEAF
TRBJ1-4	TRBV27	ASSLYVHNEKLF
TRBJ1-2	TRBV5-1	ASSLGAGEDYGYT
TRBJ1-2	TRBV2	ASSENPLWGDYGYT
TRBJ2-3	TRBV29-1	SVEKGAVTDTQY